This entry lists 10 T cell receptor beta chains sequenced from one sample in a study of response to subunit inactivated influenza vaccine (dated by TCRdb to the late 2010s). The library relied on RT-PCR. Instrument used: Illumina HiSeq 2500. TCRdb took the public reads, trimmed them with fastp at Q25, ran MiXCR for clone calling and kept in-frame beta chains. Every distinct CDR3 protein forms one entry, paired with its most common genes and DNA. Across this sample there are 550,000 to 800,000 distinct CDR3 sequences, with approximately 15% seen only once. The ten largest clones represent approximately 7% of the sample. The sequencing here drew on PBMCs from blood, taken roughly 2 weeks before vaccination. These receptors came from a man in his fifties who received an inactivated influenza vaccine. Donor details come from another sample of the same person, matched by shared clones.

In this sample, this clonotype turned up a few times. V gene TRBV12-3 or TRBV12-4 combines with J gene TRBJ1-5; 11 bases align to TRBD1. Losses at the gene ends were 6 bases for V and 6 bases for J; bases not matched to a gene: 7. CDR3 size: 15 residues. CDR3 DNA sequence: TGTGCCAGCAGCCGCGGGACAGGGGGAAGTCAGCCCCAGCATTTT. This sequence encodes CASSRGTGGSQPQHF.

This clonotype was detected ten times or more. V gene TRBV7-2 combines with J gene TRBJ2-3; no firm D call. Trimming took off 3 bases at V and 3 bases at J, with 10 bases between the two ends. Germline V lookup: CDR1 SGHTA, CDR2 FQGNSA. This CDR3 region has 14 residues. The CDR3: CASSLGMGTDTQYF. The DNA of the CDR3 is TGTGCCAGCAGCTTGGGGATGGGGACAGATACGCAGTATTTT.

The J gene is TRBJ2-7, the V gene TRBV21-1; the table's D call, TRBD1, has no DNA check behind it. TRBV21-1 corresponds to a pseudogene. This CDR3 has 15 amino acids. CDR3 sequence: CASFQTGPPYYEQYF. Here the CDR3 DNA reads TGTGCCAGCTTTCAGACAGGGCCTCCTTACTACGAGCAGTACTTC.

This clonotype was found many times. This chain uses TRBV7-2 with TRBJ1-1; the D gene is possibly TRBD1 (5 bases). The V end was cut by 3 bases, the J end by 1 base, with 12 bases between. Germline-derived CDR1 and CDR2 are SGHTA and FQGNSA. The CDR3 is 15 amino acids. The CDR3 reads CASSFATVRNTEAFF. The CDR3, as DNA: TGTGCCAGCAGCTTTGCGACAGTAAGGAACACTGAAGCTTTCTTT.

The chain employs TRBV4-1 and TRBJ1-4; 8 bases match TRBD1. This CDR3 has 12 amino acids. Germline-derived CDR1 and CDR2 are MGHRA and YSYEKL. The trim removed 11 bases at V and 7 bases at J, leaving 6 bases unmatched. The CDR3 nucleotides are TGCGCCTCTCAGGGGGCAGGTGAAAAACTGTTTTTT. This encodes CASQGAGEKLFF.

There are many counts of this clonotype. The CDR3 loop is CASSLTDLGTQYF. The CDR3 DNA sequence: TGTGCCAGCAGTTTAACGGACTTAGGGACCCAGTACTTC. This chain connects TRBV12-3 or TRBV12-4 to TRBJ2-5; D might be TRBD2 (5 bases). The CDR3 has 13 amino acids. V was shortened by 2 bases and J by 7 bases, with 11 bases between the two germline ends.

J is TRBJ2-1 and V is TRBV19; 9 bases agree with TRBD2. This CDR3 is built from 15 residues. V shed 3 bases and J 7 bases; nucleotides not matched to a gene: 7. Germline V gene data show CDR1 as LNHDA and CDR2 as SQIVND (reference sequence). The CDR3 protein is CASSIRLADGNEQFF. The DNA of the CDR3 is TGTGCCAGTAGTATTCGACTAGCGGATGGGAATGAGCAGTTCTTC.

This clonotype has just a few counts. DNA for the CDR3: TGTGCCAGCAGCACTACTAGCGGGGGGACTTACAATGAGCAGTTCTTC. The encoded protein is CASSTTSGGTYNEQFF. This chain connects TRBV9 to TRBJ2-1, with 12 bases fitting TRBD2. Germline CDR1 is SGDLS and CDR2 is YYNGEE. Trimming cost V 4 bases and J 4 bases; bases outside gene matches: 6. CDR3 length: 16 residues.

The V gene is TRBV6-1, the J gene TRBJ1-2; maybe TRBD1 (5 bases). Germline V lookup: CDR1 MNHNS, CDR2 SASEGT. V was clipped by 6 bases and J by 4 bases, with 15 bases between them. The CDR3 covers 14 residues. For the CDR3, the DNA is TGTGCCAGCAGCCACGAGGGGATGGGCTATGGCTACACCTTC. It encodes CASSHEGMGYGYTF.

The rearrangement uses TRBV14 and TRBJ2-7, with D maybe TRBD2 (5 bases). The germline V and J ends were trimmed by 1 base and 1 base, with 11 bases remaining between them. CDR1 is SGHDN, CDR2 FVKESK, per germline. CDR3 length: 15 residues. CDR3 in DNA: TGTGCCAGCAGCCAAGTAGACCGGGGATCCTACGAGCAGTACTTC. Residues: CASSQVDRGSYEQYF.